This T cell receptor beta chain was sequenced for a study of T cell responses to AZD1222 COVID-19 vaccine. The protocol was immunoSEQ multiplex PCR, while the TCRdb copy is restricted to in-frame clones and leaves out a portion. The repertoire includes approximately 180,000 clones, around 88% of them detected once, and approximately 8% sits in the top ten. Points on this clone: Its antigen is undetermined.

Study-wide findings and caveats: Baseline seropositivity occurred in only a handful of AZD1222 recipients. With two AZD1222 doses given, Spike-specific TCR breadth and depth both rose.

Germline V lookup: CDR1 MNHEY, CDR2 SMNVEV (reference sequence). This CDR3 contains 13 residues. Trimming took off 5 bases at V and 9 bases at J, with 16 bases between the two ends. This receptor was obtained from an adult in good health. The chain is built from TRBV27 and TRBJ2-5, with D unclear. This material consisted of peripheral blood, taken on day 0 of AZD1222 vaccination. CDR3 sequence: CASSRTPSKAQYF. In DNA form, the CDR3 reads TGTGCCAGCAGTAGGACCCCCTCAAAGGCCCAGTACTTC.